This passage covers 22 T cell receptor beta chains from one sample sequenced in a study of shared clonotypes between healthy human individuals (dated by TCRdb to 2018 to 2020). Library prep was done by the immunoSEQ multiplex PCR assay. TCRdb limited this immuneACCESS table to in-frame rearrangements with V and J called. A share of clones is missing; checked studies link under half to unresolved V genes, and the rest is unexplained. Across this sample there are 850,000 to 1,200,000 clones, with about 77% seen only once. Approximately 1.5% of the sample goes to the ten largest clones. The sample comprised memory CD4+ T cells sorted from blood. The cell subset or site label on this specimen signifies: CD45RA-negative fraction. The receptors originated from a man aged 18 to 30 in good health.

The rearrangement joins TRBV10-3 to TRBJ1-1; D gene unclear. CDR3 size: 13 residues. Germline-derived CDR1 and CDR2 are ENHRY and SYGVKD. V was trimmed by 6 bases and J by 1 base, leaving 9 bases between them. The CDR3 sequence is CAIRGPPNTEAFF. The CDR3 nucleotides are TGTGCCATCAGAGGGCCGCCGAACACTGAAGCTTTCTTT.

The chain is built from TRBV14 and TRBJ2-5; 7 nucleotides align to TRBD2. Germline V gene data show CDR1 as SGHDN and CDR2 as FVKESK. This CDR3 region has 14 residues. Losses at the gene ends were 1 base for V and 2 bases for J; bases not matched to a gene: 1. DNA of the CDR3: TGTGCCAGCAGCCAAGGGGACTATCAAGAGACCCAGTACTTC. It codes for CASSQGDYQETQYF.

The V call is TRBV29-1, the J call TRBJ1-5, with D unresolved. Trimming pared 4 bases from V and 10 bases from J, leaving 17 bases between. The germline CDR1 and CDR2 sequences are SQVTM and ANQGSEA. The CDR3 runs 13 residues. Written as DNA, the CDR3 is TGCAGCGTTGCCGACGTAAGTAGGCAACCCCAGCATTTT. It is translated as CSVADVSRQPQHF.

This clone was seen only once. The chain carries TRBV6-4 and TRBJ1-1, with a possible D match to TRBD1 (6 bases). The germline V gene encodes CDR1 MRHNA and CDR2 SNTAGT. V was clipped by 8 bases and J by 1 base, with 14 bases between them. The CDR3 contains 14 residues. The CDR3 DNA is TGTGCCAGCCGGGACACCTGGTGGAACACTGAAGCTTTCTTT. This encodes CASRDTWWNTEAFF.

The chain couples TRBV30 to TRBJ2-5; D perhaps matches TRBD1 (6 bases). Germline CDR1 GTSNPN, CDR2 SVGIG (reference sequence). The CDR3 contains 16 residues. Trimming removed 2 bases at V and 2 bases at J, with 18 bases between. The CDR3 DNA reads TGTGCCTGGAGTCCAGGGGATATCCGTATACAAGAGACCCAGTACTTC. This encodes CAWSPGDIRIQETQYF.

In its sample, this clone was seen a few times. The gene calls are TRBV5-1 and TRBJ2-3; D is undetermined. The germline V and J ends were trimmed by 0 bases and 5 bases, with 10 bases remaining between them. CDR3 length equals 14 residues. Germline V lookup: CDR1 SGHRS, CDR2 YFSETQ. Here the CDR3 DNA reads TGCGCCAGCAGCTTGGGGGCTCCTCAAGATACGCAGTATTTT. Residues: CASSLGAPQDTQYF.

This sequence joins TRBV10-1 and TRBJ1-1; weak D call: TRBD1 (5 bases). CDR1 is WNHNN, CDR2 SYGVQD, per germline (reference sequence). The CDR3 extends over 14 amino acids. V lost 0 bases and J 4 bases, leaving 9 bases between the germline ends. The CDR3 is CASSESYGATEAFF. The CDR3 nucleotides are TGCGCCAGCAGTGAGTCCTATGGGGCCACTGAAGCTTTCTTT.

The chain is built from TRBV11-2 and TRBJ2-5, with 12 bases that match TRBD1. With 3 bases clipped from V and 4 bases from J, the junction kept 9 bases outside the gene matches. The CDR3 has 17 amino acids. Germline values: CDR1 SGHAT, CDR2 FQNNGV. The CDR3: CASSLGTGTGGRETQYF. The CDR3 bases are TGTGCCAGCAGCTTGGGTACCGGGACAGGGGGCAGAGAGACCCAGTACTTC.

The chain couples TRBV19 to TRBJ1-5; D remains ambiguous. Germline-derived CDR1 and CDR2 are LNHDA and SQIVND (reference sequence). CDR3 length: 14 amino acids. Trimming removed 6 bases at V and 0 bases at J, with 9 bases between. This CDR3 is CASSGSYSNQPQHF. As DNA, the CDR3 is TGTGCCAGTAGCGGCAGTTATAGCAATCAGCCCCAGCATTTT.

The chain recombines TRBV5-1 with TRBJ2-5, with D possibly TRBD2 on 6 matching bases. Between the trimmed V and J ends, which lost 8 bases and 5 bases, there was a span of 10 bases. This CDR3 has 11 amino acids. The germline gives CDR1 SGHRS, CDR2 YFSETQ. For the CDR3, the DNA is TGCGCCAGTTCGGGAGTGGAGACCCAGTACTTC. It yields the protein CASSGVETQYF.

This clone came up a few times. The chain links TRBV7-2 to TRBJ1-1, with a possible D match to TRBD1 (6 bases). CDR3 length equals 14 residues. V lost 4 bases and J 3 bases, leaving 12 bases between the germline ends. Germline CDR1 and CDR2: SGHTA and FQGNSA. The CDR3 is CASSSQTGYTEAFF. The CDR3, as DNA: TGTGCCAGCAGCTCCCAGACAGGTTACACTGAAGCTTTCTTT.

V and J are TRBV10-3 and TRBJ1-3; no clear D. The ends were cut back, 2 bases at V and 0 bases at J, with 8 bases in the middle. Germline CDR1 ENHRY, CDR2 SYGVKD. CDR3 size: 15 residues. The CDR3 region has the DNA TGTGCCATCAGTGAGCAGAAGAGCTCTGGAAACACCATATATTTT. It specifies CAISEQKSSGNTIYF.

The chain recombines TRBV29-1 with TRBJ2-5, with a weak D call TRBD1 (6 bases). The V end was cut by 5 bases, the J end by 2 bases, with 15 bases between. The CDR3 contains 14 residues. Germline values: CDR1 SQVTM, CDR2 ANQGSEA. The CDR3 DNA reads as TGCAGCGTTCTAGGTACAGGGCCACAAGAGACCCAGTACTTC. Translating gives CSVLGTGPQETQYF.

In this sample, this clone turned up many times. The V call is TRBV10-3, the J call TRBJ2-3, with D perhaps given as TRBD1 or TRBD2 (5 bases each). Germline V gene lookup returns CDR1 ENHRY and CDR2 SYGVKD. Trimming removed 6 bases at V and 6 bases at J, with 10 bases between. The CDR3 has 12 residues. In nucleotides, the CDR3 is TGTGCCATCAGGGAGAGGGGTGATACGCAGTATTTT. Protein sequence: CAIRERGDTQYF.

This clone was seen a few times. This rearrangement joins TRBV4-2 to TRBJ2-7; TRBD2 matches 9 bases. Per germline, CDR1 LGHNA and CDR2 YNFKEQ. The CDR3 consists of 15 residues. V gave up 0 bases and J gave up 6 bases; unmatched junction bases: 6. CDR3 sequence: CASSQDAGGLFEQYF. The CDR3 bases are TGTGCCAGCAGCCAAGATGCGGGGGGGCTGTTCGAGCAGTACTTC.

The V gene is TRBV2, the J gene TRBJ2-7, with D unresolved. Germline CDR1 and CDR2: SNHLY and FYNNEI. V lost 5 bases, J lost 2 bases, and 4 bases lay in between. The CDR3 is made up of 11 amino acids. The CDR3 here is CASSQTYEQYF. CDR3 in DNA: TGTGCCAGCAGTCAGACCTACGAGCAGTACTTC.

The chain joins TRBV2 to TRBJ2-1; D is uncertain. The CDR3 extends over 13 amino acids. The germline V gene has CDR1 SNHLY and CDR2 FYNNEI. Trimming shortened V by 4 bases and J by 4 bases, and 8 bases separated the two germline ends. CDR3 region: CASSGQEYNEQFF. As DNA, the CDR3 is TGTGCCAGCAGTGGGCAAGAGTACAATGAGCAGTTCTTC.

V is TRBV7-8 and J is TRBJ2-1; D is ambiguous. V was shortened by 1 base and J by 3 bases, with 7 bases between the two germline ends. The CDR3 has 14 residues. Per germline, CDR1 SGHVS and CDR2 FQNEAQ. The CDR3 bases are TGTGCCAGCAGCTTAGGCGCCTACTACAATGAGCAGTTCTTC. This encodes CASSLGAYYNEQFF.

Of note for this clone: Other DNA sequences of this sample code for an identical CDR3. V is TRBV18 and J is TRBJ2-1, with unresolved D. The CDR3 has 13 amino acids. Per germline, CDR1 KGHSH and CDR2 LQKENI. Trimming removed 2 bases at V and 5 bases at J, with 7 bases between. The CDR3 protein is CASSPGTNNEQFF. The CDR3 bases are TGTGCCAGCTCACCAGGAACCAACAATGAGCAGTTCTTC.

This clone was observed at least ten times. The V and J genes are TRBV19 and TRBJ1-5; possibly TRBD1 for D (5 bases). Trimming pared 5 bases from V and 7 bases from J, leaving 15 bases between. Germline V gene sequence: CDR1 LNHDA, CDR2 SQIVND (reference sequence). The CDR3 runs 14 residues. CDR3 amino acids: CASSQTQGPQPQHF. The CDR3 DNA is TGTGCCAGTAGTCAGACCCAGGGACCCCAGCCCCAGCATTTT.

This chain uses TRBV7-8 with TRBJ1-6; 9 bases map to TRBD1. Germline CDR1 SGHVS, CDR2 FQNEAQ. The CDR3 runs 15 residues. The ends lost 5 bases at V and 5 bases at J; junction bases unmatched: 4. The CDR3 loop reads CASSKQGANNSPLHF. The CDR3 DNA follows: TGTGCCAGCAGCAAACAGGGGGCGAATAATTCACCCCTCCACTTT.

The CDR3 sequence: CASRSYGEQFF. The CDR3 nucleotides are TGTGCAAGTCGCTCCTATGGTGAGCAGTTCTTC. This chain connects TRBV12-2 to TRBJ2-1; the tabulated D call, TRBD2, remains unverified against the DNA. TRBV12-2 is given as a pseudogene. The CDR3 runs to 11 residues.